This T cell receptor (beta chain) was retrieved from a study of CD8+ T cells in alopecia areata (dated by TCRdb to between 2018 and 2020). Notes on the research overall: Treated patients were enrolled in an open-label pilot trial of oral tofacitinib, 5 to 10 mg twice daily, for moderate-to-severe alopecia areata. Tofacitinib was given for 6 to 18 months, followed by 6 months of follow-up off drug to assess delayed response and recurrence. High-throughput TCRbeta sequencing was used to examine T cell clonal expansion in alopecia areata in both the C3H/HeJ mouse model and human patients. Scalp tissue and sorted CD4+ and CD8+ peripheral blood T cells from patchy and totalis/universalis alopecia areata patients and from healthy controls were covered by human TCRbeta sequencing. Biopsies were taken from tofacitinib-treated patients at baseline and at 4 and 24 weeks of treatment, and a later scalp biopsy was taken in several of the tofacitinib-treated patients. Clonality in the scalp was compared among normal scalp (n=4), patchy alopecia areata scalp (n=8), and alopecia totalis/universalis scalp (n=8). RNA was extracted with the PAXgene miRNA kit for fixed scalp, the miRNeasy kit for PBMCs, and the RNeasy kit for mouse skin. immunoSEQ multiplex PCR using 35 Vbeta forward primers and 13 Jbeta reverse primers was used to amplify TCRbeta CDR3 regions.

From the cysteine through the phenylalanine, the CDR3 covers 14 amino acids. Only the CDR3 DNA is retained, 42 bases long and in frame from the first base. In the germline V gene, CDR1 corresponds to SQVTM and CDR2 to ANQGSEA. V is trimmed back by 4 bases and J by 1 base, and the junction contains 5 bases that no gene match accounts for. The receptor library was made with the immunoSEQ multiplex PCR assay. To provide template for TCR sequencing, every sample had RNA extracted and reverse transcribed into cDNA. SuperScript III was used to make first-strand cDNA, primed with a 2:1 mix of oligo-dT and random hexamers. Amplification bias was assessed with a synthetic immune receptor repertoire, and residual bias was removed computationally. The source study handled its data this way. After raw reads were preprocessed to remove errors, the CDR3 was defined following IMGT conventions as running from the conserved cysteine to phenylalanine. Clonality was computed as 1 minus the Shannon entropy, with the entropy normalized by log2 of the number of productive unique TCRs. CD4 or CD8 identity of scalp clones was inferred by cross-referencing scalp TCRbeta sequences with sorted blood CD4 and CD8 repertoires. Sourced from immuneACCESS, this table was stored by TCRdb with only in-frame sequences that have V and J called. A share of the clones is absent; for the studies checked, an unresolved V gene accounts for under half, and the remainder has no known explanation. Clone size and V and J calls were adopted from that table, with D and trimming inferred from the DNA. In this sample the table shows 65,000 to 75,000 clones, about half of which occur a single time. The ten top clones hold about a sixth of the sample.

This sample's time point label indicates: baseline before oral tofacitinib. Lesional scalp punch biopsies and peripheral blood were obtained from alopecia areata patients. PBMCs were separated by density centrifugation and stained for CD3, CD4 and CD8, after which CD4+ and CD8+ T cells were sorted on a FACSAria. Study-wide findings and limitations: Compared with normal scalp, lesional scalp, particularly in alopecia totalis/universalis, had higher clonality and more expanded CD8+ clones, which suggests antigenic drive. TCR sequences shared between patients were less clear than in mice, possibly partly because of HLA diversity in the patient population. Unlike mouse skin, where gammadelta T cells dominate, normal human skin contains resident alphabeta T cells that get sequenced too, which complicates analysis of the scalp TCR repertoire.

With respect to this clone: Its antigen is still unknown. There are no base qualities to consult, and no much larger clone falls within one base.

The sequencing here drew on CD8+ T cells sorted from blood, taken at week 0. This receptor was identified in a human donor with alopecia areata. The sequence joins TRBV29-1 to TRBJ2-7, and 9 bases in between align with TRBD1. In nucleotides, the sequence is TGCAGCGTTGCCGGGACAGGGATTTCCTACGAGCAGTACTTC. Translated, this is CSVAGTGISYEQYF.